The source of this T cell receptor (beta chain) is a study of beta chain features in type 1 diabetes. Findings and limits, study-wide: Patients with type 1 diabetes carried fewer insertions and had more deletions at their VDJ junctions.

CDR3 size: 12 residues. Germline CDR1 reads MGHDK; CDR2 reads SYGVNS. The V and J ends lost 4 bases and 8 bases respectively, with 11 bases between them. The isolated RNA, all of it, was reverse transcribed, so expressed TCRB transcripts were what got sequenced. Assay: immunoSEQ multiplex PCR; the TCRdb copy retains only in-frame clones and omits some. The sample yields 310,000 or so clones, 11% seen once. All of the sorted populations showed purity greater than 95%. This clone has a handful of counts. The target antigen is unknown. The sequence was collected from a woman aged 30 to 39 in good health. The chain carries TRBV25-1 and TRBJ1-2; weak D call: TRBD1 (5 bases). Sequenced sample: naive CD4+ T cells from blood. CDR3 DNA sequence: TGTGCCAGCAGTGCTCCAGGGAAAGGCTACACCTTC. It is translated as CASSAPGKGYTF.